This is a list of T cell receptor beta chains from one sample in a study of CD8 T cells in Susac syndrome. TCRdb fed the immunoSEQ multiplex PCR reads into MiXCR, producing one record per CDR3 protein. The sample includes around 150,000 distinct CDR3 sequences, approximately 94% of them seen just once. Sequencing used CD4+ T cells from PBMCs. The origin of the receptors is a human donor with multiple sclerosis. Each CDR3 is given with its conserved first and last residue. A D gene is named only where the DNA matches it firmly. A clone size is listed for some rows: how often the clone was seen (once, few, many), or a class if it is expanded.

V: TRBV20-1
J: TRBJ1-3
D: NA
size: NA
DNA: TGCAGTGCACTAAGTCCCCAGAGCTCTGGAAACACCATATATTTT
CDR3: CSALSPQSSGNTIYF

V: TRBV30
J: TRBJ1-2
D: NA
size: NA
DNA: TGTGCTTGGAGCGGGACTGCCCTTTCCTATGGCTACACCTTC
CDR3: CAWSGTALSYGYTF

V: TRBV15
J: TRBJ2-3
D: NA
size: NA
DNA: TGTGCCACCAGCGGTAGCGGTAGCACAGATACGCAGTATTTT
CDR3: CATSGSGSTDTQYF

V: TRBV30
J: TRBJ2-1
D: NA
size: NA
DNA: TGTGCCTGGAGTGTGTATACAGCGGTCAACAATGAGCAGTTCTTC
CDR3: CAWSVYTAVNNEQFF

V: TRBV3-1
J: TRBJ2-3
D: NA
size: NA
DNA: TGTGCCAGCAGCCGTAACTTAGACGATACGCAGTATTTT
CDR3: CASSRNLDDTQYF

V: TRBV20-1
J: TRBJ2-5
D: TRBD1
size: NA
DNA: TGCAGTGTCCGGGGGCAGGGGGCGGGGGAGACCCAGTACTTC
CDR3: CSVRGQGAGETQYF

V: TRBV5-1
J: TRBJ1-2
D: NA
size: NA
DNA: TGCGCCAGCAGCAGGCAGGAAGATAACTATGGCTACACCTTC
CDR3: CASSRQEDNYGYTF

V: TRBV5-6
J: TRBJ2-7
D: NA
size: NA
DNA: TGTGCCAGCACCGCGGGACGCGTCTACGAGCAGTACTTC
CDR3: CASTAGRVYEQYF

V: TRBV7-2
J: TRBJ2-5
D: NA
size: NA
DNA: TGTGCCAGCAGCCTATTACGGAGAGAGACCCAGTACTTC
CDR3: CASSLLRRETQYF

V: TRBV7-9
J: TRBJ1-2
D: TRBD1
size: NA
DNA: TGTGCCAGCAGACGGGACAGCCAACCCTATGGCTACACCTTC
CDR3: CASRRDSQPYGYTF

V: TRBV5-1
J: TRBJ2-3
D: NA
size: NA
DNA: TGCGCCAGCAGCTTGTCCAGAGGAACAGATACGCAGTATTTT
CDR3: CASSLSRGTDTQYF

V: TRBV25-1
J: TRBJ2-5
D: NA
size: NA
DNA: TGTGCCAGCAGTGGAATCCAGGGGTTGGGCCAAGAGACCCAGTACTTC
CDR3: CASSGIQGLGQETQYF

V: TRBV20-1
J: TRBJ2-3
D: NA
size: NA
DNA: TGCAGTGCTAGAGACGGGGCAGATACGCAGTATTTT
CDR3: CSARDGADTQYF

V: TRBV29-1
J: TRBJ1-1
D: NA
size: NA
DNA: TGCAGCGTTAAGGGGGGCCGCAACACTGAAGCTTTCTTT
CDR3: CSVKGGRNTEAFF

V: TRBV19
J: TRBJ2-2
D: NA
size: NA
DNA: TGTGCCAGTAGTAACCTTCGGCCGAACACCGGGGAGCTGTTTTTT
CDR3: CASSNLRPNTGELFF

V: TRBV10-3
J: TRBJ2-7
D: NA
size: NA
DNA: TGTGCCATCCTCGGGGCTGGAGGGAGTGGAGGCTACGAGCAGTACTTC
CDR3: CAILGAGGSGGYEQYF

V: TRBV19
J: TRBJ1-5
D: NA
size: NA
DNA: TGTGCCAGTAGTCATGACAGGCTGAATCAGCCCCAGCATTTT
CDR3: CASSHDRLNQPQHF

V: TRBV6-6
J: TRBJ2-5
D: NA
size: once
DNA: TGTGCCAGCAGTTACTCGACGGGTTGGGAGACCCAGTACTTC
CDR3: CASSYSTGWETQYF

V: TRBV20-1
J: TRBJ1-5
D: NA
size: NA
DNA: TGCAGTGCTAGAGAATTGGGGCCGGACAATCAGCCCCAGCATTTT
CDR3: CSARELGPDNQPQHF

V: TRBV19
J: TRBJ2-1
D: TRBD2
size: NA
DNA: TGTGCCAGTAGGGTAATTAGCGGGAGTCCCAGCTCCTACAATGAGCAGTTCTTC
CDR3: CASRVISGSPSSYNEQFF

V: TRBV3-1
J: TRBJ2-1
D: NA
size: NA
DNA: TGTGCCAGCAGCTCGAGTTGGGGAGATGAGCAGTTCTTC
CDR3: CASSSSWGDEQFF

V: TRBV25-1
J: TRBJ2-1
D: NA
size: NA
DNA: TGTGCCAGCAGTGAATTAGTCGATGAGCAGTTCTTC
CDR3: CASSELVDEQFF

V: TRBV30
J: TRBJ1-1
D: NA
size: NA
DNA: TGTGCCTGGGACACCCAGAACACTGAAGCTTTCTTT
CDR3: CAWDTQNTEAFF

V: TRBV4-3
J: TRBJ2-5
D: NA
size: NA
DNA: TGCGCCAGCAGCCAAGGCCCTAGCAGCGAGACCCAGTACTTC
CDR3: CASSQGPSSETQYF

V: TRBV6-1
J: TRBJ1-2
D: NA
size: once
DNA: TGTGCCATCTCCCAGGGACATTTCTACACCTTC
CDR3: CAISQGHFYTF

V: TRBV27
J: TRBJ2-7
D: NA
size: NA
DNA: TGTGCCAGCAGGGTTGCTGCTGGGAGAGAGCAGTACTTC
CDR3: CASRVAAGREQYF

V: TRBV20-1
J: TRBJ1-2
D: NA
size: NA
DNA: TGCAGTGCTAGGCCCAGGGGTGTGGATGGCTACACCTTC
CDR3: CSARPRGVDGYTF

V: TRBV5-1
J: TRBJ1-2
D: TRBD1
size: NA
DNA: TGCGCCACCAGCTGGACAGGGCGTAACTATGGCTACACCTTC
CDR3: CATSWTGRNYGYTF

V: TRBV30
J: TRBJ1-2
D: NA
size: NA
DNA: TGTGCCTGGAGTGTACTACGGAGTTATGGCTACACCTTC
CDR3: CAWSVLRSYGYTF

V: TRBV29-1
J: TRBJ2-1
D: NA
size: NA
DNA: TGCAGCGTTGTGGGAGGGGGGAACTACAATGAGCAGTTCTTC
CDR3: CSVVGGGNYNEQFF

V: TRBV7-9
J: TRBJ2-3
D: NA
size: NA
DNA: TGTGCCAGCACTCCGGCGGATACGCAGTATTTT
CDR3: CASTPADTQYF

V: TRBV7-2
J: TRBJ2-7
D: NA
size: NA
DNA: TGTGCCAGCAGCTTAAAGTTTGGGGGGTCACACGAGCAGTACTTC
CDR3: CASSLKFGGSHEQYF

V: TRBV10-3
J: TRBJ2-5
D: TRBD2
size: once
DNA: TGTGCCATCAGTATTAGCGGGGACAAAGAGACCCAGTACTTC
CDR3: CAISISGDKETQYF

V: TRBV2
J: TRBJ2-4
D: NA
size: NA
DNA: TGTGCCAGCAGTGGTCTCGGAGCGGGCGCAGGAAACATTCAGTACTTC
CDR3: CASSGLGAGAGNIQYF

V: TRBV6-6
J: TRBJ1-2
D: TRBD1
size: NA
DNA: TGTGCCAGCAGGTCACCGGGACAGGTGCCCTATGGCTACACCTTC
CDR3: CASRSPGQVPYGYTF

V: TRBV3-1
J: TRBJ2-2
D: NA
size: NA
DNA: TGTGCCAGCAGCCACCTAGCACCCACCGGGGAGCTGTTTTTT
CDR3: CASSHLAPTGELFF

V: TRBV18
J: TRBJ1-5
D: NA
size: NA
DNA: TGTGCCAGCTCACCACCGGAGCAGCCCCAGCATTTT
CDR3: CASSPPEQPQHF

V: TRBV3-1
J: TRBJ1-2
D: NA
size: NA
DNA: TGTGCCAGCAGCCACCGAGGCGGTGGCTACACCTTC
CDR3: CASSHRGGGYTF

V: TRBV12-3/TRBV12-4
J: TRBJ1-1
D: TRBD1
size: NA
DNA: TGTGCCAGCAGGGGACAGGTAGCGAACACTGAAGCTTTCTTT
CDR3: CASRGQVANTEAFF

V: TRBV20-1
J: TRBJ2-5
D: NA
size: NA
DNA: TGCAGTGGTCGCAAGGGCCAGGGGACCCAGTACTTC
CDR3: CSGRKGQGTQYF

V: TRBV27
J: TRBJ2-1
D: TRBD2
size: few
DNA: TGTGCCAGCAGTTCCCTAGCGGGCCCCTACAATGAGCAGTTCTTC
CDR3: CASSSLAGPYNEQFF

V: TRBV13
J: TRBJ2-1
D: TRBD2
size: once
DNA: TGTGCCAGCAGCCTCCGCCCAAGCGGGAGGGGGGGGAATGAGCAGTTCTTC
CDR3: CASSLRPSGRGGNEQFF

V: TRBV28
J: TRBJ2-3
D: TRBD1
size: NA
DNA: TGTGCCAGCAGTCCCTTAGACAGGGGGGGCACAGATACGCAGTATTTT
CDR3: CASSPLDRGGTDTQYF

V: TRBV19
J: TRBJ2-5
D: NA
size: once
DNA: TGTGCCAGTAGTAGCGGGCAGCCGTCCGGGACCCAGTACTTC
CDR3: CASSSGQPSGTQYF

V: TRBV29-1
J: TRBJ2-1
D: TRBD2
size: NA
DNA: TGCAGCGTTCGGGCTAGCGGGACCCTAAGCTCCTACAATGAGCAGTTCTTC
CDR3: CSVRASGTLSSYNEQFF

V: TRBV30
J: TRBJ2-2
D: NA
size: once
DNA: TGTGCCTGGAGTCGGGGCAACACCGGGGAGCTGTTTTTT
CDR3: CAWSRGNTGELFF